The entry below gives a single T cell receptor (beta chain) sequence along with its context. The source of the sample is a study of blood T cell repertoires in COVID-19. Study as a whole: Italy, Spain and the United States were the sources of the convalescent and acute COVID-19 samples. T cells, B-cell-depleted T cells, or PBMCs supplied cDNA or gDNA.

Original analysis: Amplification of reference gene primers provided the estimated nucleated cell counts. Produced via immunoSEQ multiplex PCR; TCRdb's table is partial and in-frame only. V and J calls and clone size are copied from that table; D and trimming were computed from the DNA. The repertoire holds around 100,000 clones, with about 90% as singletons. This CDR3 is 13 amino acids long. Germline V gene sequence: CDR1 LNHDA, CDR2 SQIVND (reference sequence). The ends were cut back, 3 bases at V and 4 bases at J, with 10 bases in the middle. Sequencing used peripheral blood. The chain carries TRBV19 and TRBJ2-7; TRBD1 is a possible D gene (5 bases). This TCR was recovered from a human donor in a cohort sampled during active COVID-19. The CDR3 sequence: CASSMATDYEQYF. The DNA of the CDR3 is TGTGCCAGTAGTATGGCGACAGATTACGAGCAGTACTTC.